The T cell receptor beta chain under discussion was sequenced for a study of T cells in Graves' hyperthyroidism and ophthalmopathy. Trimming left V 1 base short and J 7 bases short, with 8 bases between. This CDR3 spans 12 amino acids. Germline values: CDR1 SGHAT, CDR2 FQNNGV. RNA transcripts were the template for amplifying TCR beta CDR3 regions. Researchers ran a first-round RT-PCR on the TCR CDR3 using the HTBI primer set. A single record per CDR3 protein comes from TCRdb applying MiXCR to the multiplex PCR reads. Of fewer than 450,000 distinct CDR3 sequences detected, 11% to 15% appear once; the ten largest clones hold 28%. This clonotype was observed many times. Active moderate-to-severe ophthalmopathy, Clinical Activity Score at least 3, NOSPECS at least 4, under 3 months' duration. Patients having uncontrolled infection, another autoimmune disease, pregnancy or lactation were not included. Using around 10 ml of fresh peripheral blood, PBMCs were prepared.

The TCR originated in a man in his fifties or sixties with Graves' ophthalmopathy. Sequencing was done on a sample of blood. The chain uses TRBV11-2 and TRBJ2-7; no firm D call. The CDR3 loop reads CASSLVGNEQYF. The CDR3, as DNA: TGTGCCAGCAGCTTAGTTGGGAATGAGCAGTACTTC.